These 26 T cell receptor beta chains came from one sample sequenced in a study of memory CD4+ T cells and cytomegalovirus serostatus. The sort gate was single viable CD3+CD4+CD8-CD45RO+ cells for memory CD4+ T cells. Libraries were prepared by immunoSEQ multiplex PCR; TCRdb keeps only in-frame clonotypes and omits some of them. There are tens of thousands of clones in the sample; about 70% occur only once, and about 4.5% lies in the top ten. The sequencing sample was made of memory CD4+ T cells from blood. Receptors originate from an adult in good health and CMV-seropositive.

The chain has TRBV5-4 and TRBJ2-1; TRBD1 agrees at 11 bases. The V segment lost 1 base and the J segment 8 bases; nucleotides outside the gene matches: 8. The length of the CDR3 is 16 residues. Germline CDR1 is SGHNT and CDR2 is YYREEE (reference sequence). As DNA, the CDR3 is TGTGCCAGCAGCTTGAACCGGGACAGGGGGGGCCATGAGCAGTTCTTC. Encoded protein: CASSLNRDRGGHEQFF.

J is TRBJ2-2 and V is TRBV11-3, with 10 bases aligning to TRBD2. Germline values: CDR1 SGHNT, CDR2 YENEEA. J lost 1 base, V lost 8 bases, and 4 bases had no gene match. The CDR3 is made up of 15 amino acids. The CDR3 DNA reads as TGTGCCAGCGGGCGGACTAGCGGGAACACCGGGGAGCTGTTTTTT. It is translated as CASGRTSGNTGELFF.

The chain employs TRBV30 and TRBJ2-7, with a tentative D call TRBD2 (5 bases). This CDR3 contains 13 residues. Deletions cut 3 bases from V and 12 bases from J, with 21 bases between. From germline, CDR1 is GTSNPN and CDR2 SVGIG (reference sequence). CDR3 residues: CAWSPTSDGVVYF. The DNA of the CDR3 is TGTGCCTGGAGCCCAACCTCGGACGGGGTGGTGTACTTC.

The chain employs TRBV7-7 and TRBJ1-1, with D perhaps matching TRBD1 (6 bases). This CDR3 has 14 amino acids. Germline assignment: CDR1 SSHAT and CDR2 FNYEAQ (reference sequence). V lost 4 bases and J 5 bases, leaving 14 bases between the germline ends. In DNA, the CDR3 is TGTGCCAGCAGCTCTAGTTTAGGGACAACTGAAGCTTTCTTT. Encoded protein: CASSSSLGTTEAFF.

V gene TRBV18 combines with J gene TRBJ2-1; 9 bases agree with TRBD1. This CDR3 spans 16 amino acids. Per germline, CDR1 KGHSH and CDR2 LQKENI. V shed 3 bases, J shed 0 bases, and the junction held 3 bases outside the gene matches. CDR3 nucleotide sequence: TGTGCCAGCTCACCCGGGACAGGGAGCTCCTACAATGAGCAGTTCTTC. Residues: CASSPGTGSSYNEQFF.

The gene calls are TRBV7-6 and TRBJ2-3, with D tentatively TRBD1 or TRBD2 (6 bases each). V lost 1 base to trimming and J lost 1 base, with 9 bases between them. This CDR3 has 15 amino acids. Germline assignment: CDR1 SGHVS and CDR2 FNYEAQ. CDR3 protein: CASSLGGGRTDTQYF. In DNA, the CDR3 is TGTGCCAGCAGCTTAGGAGGGGGGCGCACAGATACGCAGTATTTT.

The CDR3 here is CASRATGGKNIQYF. Written as DNA, the CDR3 is TGTGCCAGCAGGGCTACAGGGGGCAAAAACATTCAGTACTTC. The chain carries TRBV2 and TRBJ2-4; 8 positions agree with TRBD1. The length of the CDR3 is 14 residues. V lost 6 bases, J lost 3 bases, and 4 bases stayed unmatched. The germline gives CDR1 SNHLY, CDR2 FYNNEI.

This clone has more than one count but fewer than ten. The genes are TRBV4-3 and TRBJ2-5, with 7 bases lining up with TRBD2. V shed 2 bases and J 5 bases; nucleotides not matched to a gene: 5. The CDR3 spans 14 residues. Per germline, CDR1 LGHNA and CDR2 YSLEER. CDR3 DNA: TGCGCCAGCAGCCAATCCTGGGAGGGGGAGACCCAGTACTTC. Amino acids: CASSQSWEGETQYF.

This clone occurred once. V is TRBV6-6 and J is TRBJ2-7; D remains unclear. CDR1 is MNHNY, CDR2 SVGAGI, per germline (reference sequence). Trimming took 2 bases from V and 3 from J, leaving 8 bases between them. The CDR3 runs 13 residues. CDR3 amino acids: CASSYGVSYEQYF. CDR3 nucleotides: TGTGCCAGCAGTTACGGAGTCAGCTACGAGCAGTACTTC.

The J gene is TRBJ1-2, the V gene TRBV27; maybe TRBD1 (5 bases). This CDR3 has 13 residues. The germline V gene encodes CDR1 MNHEY and CDR2 SMNVEV (reference sequence). Trimming took 4 bases from V and 6 from J, leaving 12 bases between them. The CDR3 region has the DNA TGTGCCAGCAGTTCGCGGGGAGGGGATGGCTACACCTTC. The encoded protein is CASSSRGGDGYTF.

This rearrangement joins TRBV6-5 to TRBJ2-3; D might be TRBD1 (5 bases). The ends were cut back, 8 bases at V and 3 bases at J, with 15 bases in the middle. The CDR3 has 14 residues. Germline V gene lookup returns CDR1 MNHEY and CDR2 SVGAGI. In nucleotides, the CDR3 is TGTGCCAGCCGAAGTAGGGGCCTTACAGATACGCAGTATTTT. Protein sequence: CASRSRGLTDTQYF.

In this sample, this clone turned up once. DNA of the CDR3: TGTGCCAGCAGCCCCGGATCGTCTCCCTTATACAATGAGCAGTTCTTC. Residues: CASSPGSSPLYNEQFF. J is TRBJ2-1 and V is TRBV7-3; D not resolved. Germline values: CDR1 SGHTA, CDR2 FQGTGA. CDR3 length equals 16 residues. Trimming cost V 5 bases and J 4 bases, with 18 bases left between them.

The chain carries TRBV2 and TRBJ1-2; no firm D call. There are 11 residues in the CDR3. V was cut by 10 bases and J by 4 bases, with 10 bases left in between. Germline assignment: CDR1 SNHLY and CDR2 FYNNEI. As DNA, the CDR3 is TGTGCCACGGGTGGTGGCTATGGCTACACCTTC. Protein sequence: CATGGGYGYTF.

This chain links TRBV6-1 with TRBJ1-3; D remains unclear. The ends were cut back, 6 bases at V and 1 base at J, with 13 bases in the middle. The germline V gene has CDR1 MNHNS and CDR2 SASEGT. This CDR3 is 15 amino acids long. CDR3 sequence (DNA): TGTGCCAGCAGCCCTCGACATATTTCTGGAAACACCATATATTTT. Residues: CASSPRHISGNTIYF.

This chain connects TRBV11-2 to TRBJ2-2, with 9 bases lining up with TRBD2. Germline V gene lookup returns CDR1 SGHAT and CDR2 FQNNGV. V trimming: 3 bases; J trimming: 1 base; junction bases outside the gene matches: 6. The CDR3 totals 17 residues. CDR3 sequence: CASSLIAGARNTGELFF. The CDR3 coding sequence is TGTGCCAGCAGCTTGATAGCGGGAGCTCGGAACACCGGGGAGCTGTTTTTT.

V is TRBV7-9 and J is TRBJ2-2, with 11 bases matching TRBD1. Germline V gives CDR1 SEHNR, CDR2 FQNEAQ (reference sequence). The CDR3 runs 15 residues. The J segment lost 5 bases and the V segment lost 4 bases, leaving 3 bases of the junction unmatched. CDR3 bases: TGTGCCAGCAGCTCGGACAGGGGGCTGACCGGGGAGCTGTTTTTT. This codes for CASSSDRGLTGELFF.

V gene TRBV4-1 combines with J gene TRBJ2-7, with 11 nucleotides matching TRBD1. Germline V gene lookup returns CDR1 MGHRA and CDR2 YSYEKL. This CDR3 is built from 16 residues. The V segment lost 1 base and the J segment 6 bases; nucleotides outside the gene matches: 8. The CDR3 sequence: CASSQGIGQGASEQYF. The CDR3 DNA sequence: TGCGCCAGCAGCCAAGGGATTGGACAGGGGGCGAGCGAGCAGTACTTC.

V gene TRBV28 combines with J gene TRBJ1-1; unclear D gene. Looked up from germline, CDR1 is MDHEN and CDR2 is SYDVKM. The length of the CDR3 is 13 residues. V was shortened by 6 bases and J by 0 bases, with 8 bases between the two germline ends. CDR3 bases: TGTGCCAGCAGCCCGGCCCTGAACACTGAAGCTTTCTTT. The encoded protein is CASSPALNTEAFF. The whole variable domain, remainder taken from reference TRBV28 and TRBJ1-1, is DVKVTQSSRYLVKRTGEKVFLECVQDMDHENMFWYRQDPGLGLRLIYFSYDVKMKEKGDIPEGYSVSREKKERFSLILESASTNQTSMYLCASSPALNTEAFFGQGTRLTVV.

The J gene is TRBJ2-2, the V gene TRBV11-2; 8 nucleotides match TRBD1. Germline values: CDR1 SGHAT, CDR2 FQNNGV. The trim removed 3 bases at V and 5 bases at J, leaving 5 bases unmatched. CDR3 length: 15 residues. The CDR3 DNA reads TGTGCCAGCAGCTTTAACACAGGGGGAACCGGGGAGCTGTTTTTT. Encoded protein: CASSFNTGGTGELFF.

The chain has TRBV7-7 and TRBJ2-2; TRBD1 matches at 7 bases. From germline, CDR1 is SSHAT and CDR2 FNYEAQ (reference sequence). The V segment lost 5 bases and the J segment 6 bases; nucleotides outside the gene matches: 6. There are 14 residues in the CDR3. CDR3 DNA sequence: TGTGCCAGCAGCCTTCGACAGGGTGCCGGGGAGCTGTTTTTT. The encoded protein is CASSLRQGAGELFF. The whole variable domain, filled in from reference TRBV7-7 and TRBJ2-2, reads GAGVSQSPRYKVTKRGQDVTLRCDPISSHATLYWYQQALGQGPEFLTYFNYEAQPDKSGLPSDRFSAERPEGSISTLTIQRTEQRDSAMYRCASSLRQGAGELFFGEGSRLTVL.

The genes are TRBV2 and TRBJ1-2, with D perhaps matching TRBD1 (5 bases). CDR3 length equals 14 residues. The V and J ends lost 3 bases and 0 bases respectively, with 8 bases between them. CDR1 SNHLY and CDR2 FYNNEI come from the germline V gene. The CDR3 DNA reads TGTGCCAGCAGTGACCGGGGGACTAACTATGGCTACACCTTC. The encoded protein is CASSDRGTNYGYTF.

This chain connects TRBV27 to TRBJ2-7; 7 nucleotides agree with TRBD1. Germline trimming cut 6 bases from V and 2 bases from J; bases unmatched to any gene: 7. Germline V lookup: CDR1 MNHEY, CDR2 SMNVEV (reference sequence). CDR3 length: 14 amino acids. The CDR3 here is CASRRGGQTYEQYF. The CDR3 DNA reads TGTGCCAGCAGGCGTGGGGGACAGACCTACGAGCAGTACTTC.

The chain employs TRBV9 and TRBJ2-7, with a weak D call TRBD2 (6 bases). Trimming pared 4 bases from V and 7 bases from J, leaving 15 bases between. CDR3 length: 13 amino acids. Germline CDR1 reads SGDLS; CDR2 reads YYNGEE. CDR3 DNA: TGTGCCAGCAGCCGGGACTCAACGGAAGAGCAGTACTTC. Translation: CASSRDSTEEQYF.

This rearrangement joins TRBV6-1 to TRBJ1-3; no reliable D call. V was pared by 5 bases and J by 0 bases, with 8 bases between. Germline loops: CDR1 MNHNS, CDR2 SASEGT. This CDR3 is 14 amino acids long. The CDR3 region has the DNA TGTGCCAGCAGTAATTCCAACTCTGGAAACACCATATATTTT. This codes for CASSNSNSGNTIYF.

This chain connects TRBV7-8 to TRBJ2-7; D is possibly TRBD1 (7 bases). The CDR3 contains 20 residues. Germline V gene sequence: CDR1 SGHVS, CDR2 FQNEAQ. V lost 6 bases and J lost 2, with 32 bases in between. The CDR3, as DNA: TGTGCCAGCAGTCAGAAAACAGGGGATCGCCGACTAGGTAGGACCTACGAGCAGTACTTC. This encodes CASSQKTGDRRLGRTYEQYF.

This chain uses TRBV19 with TRBJ1-2, with 9 positions matching TRBD1. The CDR3 has 16 amino acids. V was clipped by 7 bases and J by 0 bases; unmatched bases: 9. Germline values: CDR1 LNHDA, CDR2 SQIVND (reference sequence). This CDR3 reads CASTVQGANANYGYTF. DNA of the CDR3: TGTGCCAGTACCGTACAGGGGGCCAATGCTAACTATGGCTACACCTTC. The whole variable domain, filled in from reference TRBV19 and TRBJ1-2, reads DGGITQSPKYLFRKEGQNVTLSCEQNLNHDAMYWYRQDPGQGLRLIYYSQIVNDFQKGDIAEGYSVSREKKESFPLTVTSAQKNPTAFYLCASTVQGANANYGYTFGSGTRLTVV.